These 3 T cell receptor beta chains originate from one sample sequenced in a study of spatial heterogeneity in lung cancer. TCRdb itself ran the 5' RACE reads through MiXCR, one entry per CDR3 protein. The profile shows about 94,000 distinct CDR3 sequences, approximately 19% of them singletons. Time point defined: blood at routine non-recurrence follow-up after resection. Sequencing was performed on PBMCs, taken at follow-up. Receptors originate from a male donor with early-stage non-small cell lung cancer.

This clonotype was recorded a few times. The V gene is TRBV7-2, the J gene TRBJ1-4; the D gene is possibly TRBD1 (6 bases). The V and J ends lost 5 bases and 4 bases respectively, with 17 bases between them. This CDR3 has 16 amino acids. Germline assignment: CDR1 SGHTA and CDR2 FQGNSA. CDR3 amino acids: CASSPPSRGRNEKLFF. The CDR3 DNA follows: TGTGCCAGCAGCCCGCCGAGCAGGGGCCGTAATGAAAAACTGTTTTTT.

This chain connects TRBV30 to TRBJ1-3, with a tentative D call TRBD1 (5 bases). The ends were cut back, 2 bases at V and 4 bases at J, with 9 bases in the middle. From germline, CDR1 is GTSNPN and CDR2 SVGIG (reference sequence). The CDR3 contains 13 residues. CDR3 sequence: CAWSPGPGNTIYF. CDR3 in DNA: TGTGCCTGGAGTCCGGGACCGGGAAACACCATATATTTT.

The genes are TRBV2 and TRBJ1-4; 8 bases are a match to TRBD1. The germline V gene encodes CDR1 SNHLY and CDR2 FYNNEI. The CDR3 loop spans 14 amino acids. V trimming: 6 bases; J trimming: 3 bases; junction bases outside the gene matches: 3. The CDR3 nucleotides are TGTGCCAGCAGCCTGGGACAGGCTAATGAAAAACTGTTTTTT. Translating gives CASSLGQANEKLFF.